Listed below are T cell receptor beta chains from one sample, sequenced in a study of cytomegalovirus exposure and HLA in healthy donors. Sequencing was performed with immunoSEQ multiplex PCR; in TCRdb, only in-frame clones are kept and a portion is missing. Found here are fewer than 350,000 clones, approximately 90% of them singletons; the top ten hold about 2%. Sequenced input: PBMCs. Source of these receptors: a woman aged 18-35 years in good health and CMV-seronegative. Both conserved end residues are part of each CDR3. Each record gives: V gene, clone size, D gene, J gene, CDR3 protein, CDR3 DNA. D genes are given only for firm matches. Part of the rows lack a size; the others show once, few, many or a class for expanded clones.

TRBV6-1	-	TRBD1	TRBJ1-1	CASSVTGALYGAFF	TGTGCCAGCAGTGTTACAGGGGCGTTGTACGGAGCTTTCTTT
TRBV5-4	-	TRBD2	TRBJ2-5	CASSRGLAEKETQYF	TGTGCCAGCAGCAGGGGACTAGCGGAAAAAGAGACCCAGTACTTC
TRBV30	-	-	TRBJ1-2	CASNRFPGNYGYTF	TGTGCCTCAAACCGATTCCCGGGAAACTATGGCTACACCTTC
TRBV2	-	TRBD1	TRBJ2-1	CASVPDRGLNNEQFF	TGTGCCAGCGTCCCGGACAGGGGGCTGAACAATGAGCAGTTCTTC
TRBV30	once	-	TRBJ2-7	CAWRATLEQYF	TGTGCCTGGAGGGCCACGCTGGAGCAGTACTTC
TRBV6-5	-	TRBD2	TRBJ2-7	CASSGAGGLWYEQYF	TGTGCCAGCAGTGGTGCGGGGGGCTTATGGTACGAGCAGTACTTC
TRBV19	-	-	TRBJ2-4	CASSLPQKGENIQYF	TGTGCCAGTAGTTTACCCCAAAAGGGGGAAAACATTCAGTACTTC
TRBV19	-	TRBD2	TRBJ2-3	CASSTLTSGGTDTQYF	TGTGCCAGTAGTACGTTGACTAGCGGGGGAACAGATACGCAGTATTTT
TRBV2	-	TRBD1	TRBJ2-2	CASLRDRETGELFF	TGTGCCAGCCTGCGGGACAGGGAAACCGGGGAGCTGTTTTTT
TRBV12-5	-	TRBD2	TRBJ2-7	CASGWGGSGNEQYF	TGTGCTAGTGGTTGGGGGGGGTCTGGTAACGAGCAGTACTTC
TRBV14	-	-	TRBJ1-2	CASSPTEYYGYTF	TGTGCCAGCAGCCCTACAGAATACTATGGCTACACCTTC
TRBV6-1	-	TRBD2	TRBJ2-3	CASSIAGKGDTQYF	TGTGCCAGCAGTATAGCGGGGAAGGGGGATACGCAGTATTTT
TRBV19	-	TRBD1	TRBJ1-2	CASQQGALIYGYTF	TGTGCCAGTCAACAGGGGGCCCTGATCTATGGCTACACCTTC
TRBV15	-	TRBD1	TRBJ1-4	CATSTATGIELFF	TGTGCCACCAGCACGGCGACAGGGATAGAACTGTTTTTT
TRBV6-1	once	-	TRBJ2-7	CASSVRRSYEQYF	TGTGCCAGCAGCGTGAGAAGATCCTACGAGCAGTACTTC
TRBV11-2	-	TRBD1	TRBJ1-2	CASSSLTGEGYTF	TGTGCCAGCAGCTCCCTGACAGGGGAAGGCTACACCTTC
TRBV18	-	TRBD1	TRBJ2-7	CASSPVDGTGYNEQYF	TGTGCCAGCTCACCGGTCGACGGGACAGGTTATAACGAGCAGTACTTC
TRBV6-6	-	-	TRBJ1-4	CASTGTRDWDEKLFF	TGTGCCAGCACGGGGACGAGGGACTGGGATGAAAAACTGTTTTTT
TRBV28	-	TRBD1	TRBJ2-3	CASQTGGASATDTQYF	TGTGCCAGCCAGACAGGGGGCGCGAGTGCCACAGATACGCAGTATTTT
TRBV30	-	-	TRBJ1-2	CAWSVRRIRLYGYTF	TGTGCCTGGAGTGTACGGAGGATCCGACTCTATGGCTACACCTTC
TRBV6-6	-	-	TRBJ1-2	CASSYGHPYGYTF	TGTGCCAGCAGTTACGGACACCCTTATGGCTACACCTTC
TRBV19	-	TRBD2	TRBJ2-2	CASSIRAGGITGELFF	TGTGCCAGTAGTATCCGGGCGGGGGGGATCACCGGGGAGCTGTTTTTT
TRBV7-2	-	TRBD2	TRBJ2-1	CASSFRGSGGTGEQFF	TGTGCCAGCAGCTTCCGAGGGAGCGGGGGGACGGGGGAGCAGTTCTTC